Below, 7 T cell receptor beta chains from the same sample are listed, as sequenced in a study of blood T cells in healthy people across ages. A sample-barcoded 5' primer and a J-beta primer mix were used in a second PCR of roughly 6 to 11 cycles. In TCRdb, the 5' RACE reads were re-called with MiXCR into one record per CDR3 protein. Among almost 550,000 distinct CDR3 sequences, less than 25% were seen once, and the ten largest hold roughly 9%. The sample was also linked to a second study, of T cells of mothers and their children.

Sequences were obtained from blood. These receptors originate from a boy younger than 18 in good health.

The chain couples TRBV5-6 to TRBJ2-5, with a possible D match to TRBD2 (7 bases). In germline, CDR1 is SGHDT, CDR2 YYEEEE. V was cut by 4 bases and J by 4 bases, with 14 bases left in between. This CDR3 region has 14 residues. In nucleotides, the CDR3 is TGTGCCAGCAGCCCGGGGGGCCCCTCAGAGACCCAGTACTTC. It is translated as CASSPGGPSETQYF.

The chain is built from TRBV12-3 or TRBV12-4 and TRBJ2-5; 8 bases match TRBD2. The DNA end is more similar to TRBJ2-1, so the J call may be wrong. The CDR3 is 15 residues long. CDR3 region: CASSLLSGMPNEQFF. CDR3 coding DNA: TGTGCCAGCAGTCTCCTTAGCGGGATGCCCAACGAGCAGTTCTTC.

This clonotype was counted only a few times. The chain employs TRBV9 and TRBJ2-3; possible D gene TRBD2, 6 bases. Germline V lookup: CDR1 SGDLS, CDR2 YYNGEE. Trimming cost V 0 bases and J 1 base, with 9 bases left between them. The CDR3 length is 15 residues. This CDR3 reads CASSVAERGTDTQYF. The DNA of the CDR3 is TGTGCCAGCAGCGTAGCAGAGCGGGGCACAGATACGCAGTATTTT.

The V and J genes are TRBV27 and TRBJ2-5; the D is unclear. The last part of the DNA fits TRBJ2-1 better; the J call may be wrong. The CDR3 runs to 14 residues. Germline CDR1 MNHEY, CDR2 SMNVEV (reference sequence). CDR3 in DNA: TGTGCCAGCAGTTTCGGTCCCCGGGACAATGAGCAGTTCTTC. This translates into CASSFGPRDNEQFF.

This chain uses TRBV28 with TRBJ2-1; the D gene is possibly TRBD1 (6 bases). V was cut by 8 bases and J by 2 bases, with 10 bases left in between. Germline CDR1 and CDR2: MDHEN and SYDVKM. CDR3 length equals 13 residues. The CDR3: CASWKGAYNEQFF. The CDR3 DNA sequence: TGTGCCAGCTGGAAGGGGGCCTACAATGAGCAGTTCTTC.

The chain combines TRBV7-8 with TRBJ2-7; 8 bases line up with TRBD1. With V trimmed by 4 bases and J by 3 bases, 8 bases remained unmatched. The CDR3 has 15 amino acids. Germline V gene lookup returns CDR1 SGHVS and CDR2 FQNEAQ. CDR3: CASSSPDRDDYEQYF. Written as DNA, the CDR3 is TGTGCCAGCAGCTCCCCGGACAGGGACGACTACGAGCAGTACTTC.

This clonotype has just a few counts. The CDR3 DNA reads TGCAGCGGCCTCGGGGAGGCCACTGAAGCTTTCTTT. Protein sequence: CSGLGEATEAFF. V gene TRBV20-1 combines with J gene TRBJ1-1; D uncertain. The CDR3 consists of 12 residues. Looked up from germline, CDR1 is DFQATT and CDR2 is SNEGSKA (reference sequence).